This T cell receptor beta chain was documented in a study of T-cell memory formation after mild COVID-19. V lost 5 bases to trimming and J lost 1 base; unmatched junction nucleotides: 7. CDR3 size: 16 residues. The V gene's germline CDR1 is MNHNS and CDR2 SASEGT. In TCRdb, the 5' RACE reads were re-called with MiXCR into one record per CDR3 protein. Of around 310,000 distinct CDR3 sequences detected, approximately 15% appear once; the ten largest clones hold roughly a fifth. What was sequenced was PBMCs or a T cell subset sorted from them (not recorded which). The chain carries TRBV6-1 and TRBJ1-5; 8 bases line up with TRBD1. The TCR comes from a young man who had mild COVID-19 (a few samples of this study predate the infection). Cell type and time point are not known. The CDR3 region has the DNA TGTGCCAGCAGTACACAGGGGGGTTGGAGCAATCAGCCCCAGCATTTT. Translated, it gives CASSTQGGWSNQPQHF.